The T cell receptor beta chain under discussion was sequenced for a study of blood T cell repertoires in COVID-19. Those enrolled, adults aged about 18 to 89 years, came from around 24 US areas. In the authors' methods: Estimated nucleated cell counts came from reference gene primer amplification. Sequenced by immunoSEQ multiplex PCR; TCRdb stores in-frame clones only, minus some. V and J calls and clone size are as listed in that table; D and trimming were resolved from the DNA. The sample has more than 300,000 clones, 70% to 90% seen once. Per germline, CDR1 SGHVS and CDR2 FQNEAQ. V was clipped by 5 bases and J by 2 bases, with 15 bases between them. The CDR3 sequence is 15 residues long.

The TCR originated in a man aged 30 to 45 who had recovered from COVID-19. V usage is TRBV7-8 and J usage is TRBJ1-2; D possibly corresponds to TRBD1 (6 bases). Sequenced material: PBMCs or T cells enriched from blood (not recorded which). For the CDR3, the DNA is TGTGCCAGCAGCCCAAACAGGGTTAGGAACTATGGCTACACCTTC. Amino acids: CASSPNRVRNYGYTF.